One and the same sample provided the 28 T cell receptor beta chains below, sequenced in a study of T cells in localized non-small cell lung cancer. Only in-frame clones appear in the TCRdb table, and some are missing; sequencing was by immunoSEQ multiplex PCR. Of 31,000 or so clones detected, around 90% appear once; the ten largest clones hold just under 3%. The source material was peripheral blood, sampled before any cancer treatment. These receptor sequences come from a female donor older than 55 with stage I lung adenocarcinoma.

This chain links TRBV5-6 with TRBJ2-3; D is perhaps TRBD2 (5 bases). This CDR3 region has 14 residues. Germline V lookup: CDR1 SGHDT, CDR2 YYEEEE. V was clipped by 2 bases and J by 4 bases, with 11 bases between them. The CDR3 region is CASSLPGLADTQYF. In nucleotides, the CDR3 is TGTGCCAGCAGCTTACCGGGATTGGCAGATACGCAGTATTTT.

This rearrangement joins TRBV19 to TRBJ1-1; no definite D call. CDR3 length: 11 residues. From germline, CDR1 is LNHDA and CDR2 SQIVND (reference sequence). V lost 3 bases and J lost 11, with 10 bases in between. The CDR3 protein is CASSIGVGAFF. The CDR3 DNA reads TGTGCCAGTAGTATTGGAGTGGGGGCTTTCTTT.

V is TRBV27 and J is TRBJ1-2; D ambiguous. Trimming shortened V by 5 bases and J by 6 bases, and 22 bases separated the two germline ends. This CDR3 has 16 residues. Germline V gene sequence: CDR1 MNHEY, CDR2 SMNVEV (reference sequence). CDR3 nucleotide sequence: TGTGCCAGCAGTCCGAAACCATTCCCCCAAACTAATGGCTACACCTTC. Translating gives CASSPKPFPQTNGYTF.

Only one count was recorded for this clone. This chain links TRBV7-9 with TRBJ2-5, with D uncertain. This CDR3 spans 13 amino acids. Germline V CDR1 and CDR2: SEHNR, FQNEAQ (reference sequence). The V end was cut by 6 bases, the J end by 3 bases, with 11 bases between. The CDR3 region has the DNA TGTGCCAGCAGTTCAGACTTAAAAGAGACCCAGTACTTC. The encoded protein is CASSSDLKETQYF.

In its sample, this clone was seen a few times. This chain joins TRBV27 and TRBJ1-5; no clear D. Trimming stripped 3 bases from V and 7 bases from J, with 7 bases between. This CDR3 comprises 12 residues. Germline assignment: CDR1 MNHEY and CDR2 SMNVEV (reference sequence). The CDR3 coding sequence is TGTGCCAGCAGTTTTCGAGGACAGCCCCAGCATTTT. This encodes CASSFRGQPQHF.

V is TRBV7-3 and J is TRBJ2-3; D possibly corresponds to TRBD2 (6 bases). Trimming left V 0 bases short and J 0 bases short, with 10 bases between. Germline values: CDR1 SGHTA, CDR2 FQGTGA. The CDR3 has 16 amino acids. The CDR3 bases are TGTGCCAGCAGCTTAACCGCGGGGTCTAGCACAGATACGCAGTATTTT. This translates into CASSLTAGSSTDTQYF.

The V and J genes are TRBV11-3 and TRBJ2-3; TRBD2 might be the D (6 bases). Between the trimmed V and J ends, which lost 5 bases and 5 bases, there was a span of 14 bases. Per germline, CDR1 SGHNT and CDR2 YENEEA. CDR3 size: 14 residues. The CDR3 protein is CASSPGGPGDTQYF. CDR3 coding DNA: TGTGCCAGCAGCCCCGGAGGGCCCGGAGATACGCAGTATTTT.

The chain recombines TRBV10-1 with TRBJ2-5; perhaps TRBD2 as D (6 bases). Germline CDR1 WNHNN, CDR2 SYGVQD (reference sequence). The CDR3 consists of 13 residues. V was cut by 4 bases and J by 5 bases, with 11 bases left in between. The CDR3 DNA is TGCGCCAGCAGTGTCGGCGGAGGGGAGACCCAGTACTTC. Protein: CASSVGGGETQYF.

The chain links TRBV5-6 to TRBJ1-1; 7 nucleotides line up with TRBD1. This CDR3 has 15 amino acids. CDR1 is SGHDT and CDR2 is YYEEEE in the germline V gene. V was pared by 4 bases and J by 1 base, with 7 bases of the junction left unmatched. CDR3 sequence: CASSKPGQPNTEAFF. In DNA, the CDR3 is TGTGCCAGCAGCAAACCGGGACAGCCGAACACTGAAGCTTTCTTT.

The chain links TRBV4-3 to TRBJ2-7; 10 bases align to TRBD2. The CDR3 runs 16 residues. The germline V gene encodes CDR1 LGHNA and CDR2 YSLEER. V shed 0 bases, J shed 4 bases, and the junction held 6 bases outside the gene matches. The CDR3 coding sequence is TGCGCCAGCAGCCAAGATGCGACTAGCGGGTATTACGAGCAGTACTTC. Residues: CASSQDATSGYYEQYF.

This clone appeared a single time. This chain uses TRBV10-3 with TRBJ2-3; maybe TRBD1 (7 bases). Germline values: CDR1 ENHRY, CDR2 SYGVKD. This CDR3 is built from 15 residues. V was shortened by 0 bases and J by 11 bases, with 18 bases between the two germline ends. The CDR3 loop is CAISESTGASGGQYF. In DNA, the CDR3 is TGTGCCATCAGTGAGTCTACAGGGGCTTCCGGGGGGCAGTATTTT.

This chain links TRBV5-6 with TRBJ1-5; tentatively, D is TRBD1 (6 bases). With 0 bases removed from V and 4 bases from J, the gap between germline ends came to 17 bases. Germline-derived CDR1 and CDR2 are SGHDT and YYEEEE. The CDR3 totals 17 residues. The CDR3 region is CASSLARRTAANQPQHF. Written as DNA, the CDR3 is TGTGCCAGCAGCTTGGCTAGAAGGACAGCCGCTAATCAGCCCCAGCATTTT.

This clone was recorded only once. V usage is TRBV19 and J usage is TRBJ1-2, with TRBD1 matching 8 bases. The germline V gene encodes CDR1 LNHDA and CDR2 SQIVND (reference sequence). This CDR3 contains 17 residues. Trimming at V came to 4 bases and at J to 4 bases, leaving 14 bases not matched to a gene. The CDR3 sequence: CASSTIAGTGNPYGYTF. Written as DNA, the CDR3 is TGTGCCAGTAGTACCATCGCGGGGACAGGTAACCCCTATGGCTACACCTTC.

This chain connects TRBV5-8 to TRBJ2-1; 9 bases map to TRBD1. CDR3 length equals 13 residues. Germline V gene data show CDR1 as SGHTS and CDR2 as YDEGEE. V was pared by 4 bases and J by 12 bases, with 8 bases of the junction left unmatched. The CDR3, as DNA: TGTGCCAGCAGCAGGGACAGGGAGTCATTGCAGTTCTTC. This encodes CASSRDRESLQFF.

V and J are TRBV5-1 and TRBJ2-7; 12 bases are shared with TRBD1. This CDR3 is 17 amino acids long. The germline gives CDR1 SGHRS, CDR2 YFSETQ. With V trimmed by 1 base and J by 6 bases, 11 bases remained unmatched. Here the CDR3 reads CASSLLSGWDRGREQYF. CDR3 coding DNA: TGCGCCAGCAGCTTGTTATCAGGTTGGGACAGGGGGCGCGAGCAGTACTTC.

This chain links TRBV19 with TRBJ2-7; D assignment may be TRBD1 or TRBD2 (5 bases each). Germline V gives CDR1 LNHDA, CDR2 SQIVND (reference sequence). This CDR3 region has 14 residues. The V gene lost 0 bases and the J gene lost 2 bases, with 8 bases spanning the gap. CDR3 bases: TGTGCCAGTAGTATAGAATCGGGACCCTACGAGCAGTACTTC. It yields the protein CASSIESGPYEQYF.

The genes are TRBV21-1 and TRBJ2-7. TRBV21-1 is termed a pseudogene. CDR3 size: 13 residues. CDR3 loop: CASSPVAGHEQYF. The DNA for the CDR3 is TGTGCCAGCAGCCCTGTAGCTGGGCACGAGCAGTACTTC.

The gene calls are TRBV25-1 and TRBJ2-3; 13 bases are a match to TRBD2. Germline V CDR1 and CDR2: MGHDK, SYGVNS. After removal of 3 bases from V and 4 bases from J, the junction contained 7 bases not matched to a gene. The CDR3 has 17 residues. The CDR3 region is CASSDPTGLAGADTQYF. The DNA of the CDR3 is TGTGCCAGCAGTGACCCTACAGGACTAGCGGGAGCAGATACGCAGTATTTT. Using reference TRBV25-1 and TRBJ2-3 for the parts outside the CDR3, the full variable domain is EADIYQTPRYLVIGTGKKITLECSQTMGHDKMYWYQQDPGMELHLIHYSYGVNSTEKGDLSSESTVSRIRTEHFPLTLESARPSHTSQYLCASSDPTGLAGADTQYFGPGTRLTVL.

This chain joins TRBV18 and TRBJ2-3, with D possibly matching TRBD2 (7 bases). The germline V gene encodes CDR1 KGHSH and CDR2 LQKENI. Trimming cost V 3 bases and J 3 bases, with 19 bases left between them. The CDR3 is 17 residues long. This chain's CDR3 is CASSPQRGGGWTDTQYF. As DNA, the CDR3 is TGTGCCAGCTCACCCCAGAGAGGGGGGGGCTGGACAGATACGCAGTATTTT.

The chain couples TRBV9 to TRBJ2-1; D tentatively reads TRBD1 or TRBD2 (5 bases each). With 4 bases removed from V and 9 bases from J, the gap between germline ends came to 20 bases. The CDR3 contains 15 residues. Germline-derived CDR1 and CDR2 are SGDLS and YYNGEE. CDR3 sequence reads: CASSPGPDGLGEQFF. The CDR3 DNA reads TGTGCCAGCAGCCCGGGGCCGGATGGGTTGGGTGAGCAGTTCTTC.

The chain links TRBV7-6 to TRBJ2-2, with unresolved D. Germline V gene sequence: CDR1 SGHVS, CDR2 FNYEAQ. Trimming pared 2 bases from V and 1 base from J, leaving 8 bases between. CDR3 length equals 15 residues. In DNA form, the CDR3 reads TGTGCCAGCAGCTTAAACGCCCAGAACACCGGGGAGCTGTTTTTT. It is translated as CASSLNAQNTGELFF.

J is TRBJ1-2 and V is TRBV10-3; D gene uncertain. Trimming left V 2 bases short and J 5 bases short, with 3 bases between. In germline, CDR1 is ENHRY, CDR2 SYGVKD. The CDR3 runs 11 residues. The CDR3 DNA sequence: TGTGCCATCAGTGAGCTATATGGCTACACCTTC. It specifies CAISELYGYTF.

The chain joins TRBV11-2 to TRBJ2-5; 13 bases agree with TRBD2. The V gene end was trimmed by 6 bases and the J gene end by 4 bases; junction bases not matched to a gene: 5. CDR3 length equals 15 residues. CDR1 is SGHAT, CDR2 FQNNGV, per germline. The CDR3 bases are TGTGCCAGCAGTCGGACTAGCGGGAGCTCAGAGACCCAGTACTTC. Protein product: CASSRTSGSSETQYF.

This clone was found a few times. The V call is TRBV9, the J call TRBJ2-5; TRBD2 matches at 9 bases. The CDR3 totals 16 residues. The V and J ends lost 2 bases and 4 bases, in that order; junction bases with no gene match: 9. Germline V CDR1 and CDR2: SGDLS, YYNGEE. The CDR3 region is CASSVGVSGSRETQYF. The CDR3 DNA reads as TGTGCCAGCAGCGTGGGGGTTAGCGGGAGTAGAGAGACCCAGTACTTC.

The genes are TRBV4-3 and TRBJ2-7, with 11 bases matching TRBD2. CDR1 is LGHNA, CDR2 YSLEER, per germline. CDR3 length: 15 residues. Trimming cost V 4 bases and J 1 base; bases outside gene matches: 3. CDR3 amino acids: CASSLGTSGSYEQYF. The CDR3 DNA reads as TGCGCCAGCAGCCTTGGGACTAGCGGTTCCTACGAGCAGTACTTC.

Notes on this clone: At one boundary the junction diverges from the germline segment, which might be a read error. Here the CDR3 DNA reads TGTGCCAGCAGTTACTCCGGGACTAGCGGGAGTGTTTCGTTC. It translates to CASSYSGTSGSVSF. The chain recombines TRBV6-6 with TRBJ2-7; 14 bases match TRBD2. The CDR3 extends over 14 amino acids. Germline V CDR1 and CDR2: MNHNY, SVGAGI (reference sequence).

This sequence joins TRBV18 and TRBJ1-1; TRBD1 aligns across 12 bases. This CDR3 contains 14 residues. Germline-derived CDR1 and CDR2 are KGHSH and LQKENI. Trimming took 3 bases from V and 6 from J; bases not matched to a gene: 2. The CDR3 sequence: CASSPRDRGPEAFF. The CDR3 bases are TGTGCCAGCTCACCCCGGGACAGGGGGCCTGAAGCTTTCTTT.

The chain joins TRBV5-1 to TRBJ1-1; D possibly corresponds to TRBD1 (5 bases). The CDR3 loop spans 15 amino acids. Trimming shortened V by 0 bases and J by 4 bases, and 13 bases separated the two germline ends. Germline CDR1 reads SGHRS; CDR2 reads YFSETQ. The CDR3 nucleotides read TGCGCCAGCAGCTTGGTCTGGGGGATGGGCACTGAAGCTTTCTTT. Its protein is CASSLVWGMGTEAFF.